These 5 T cell receptor beta chains came from one sample sequenced in a study of T cell responses to AZD1222 COVID-19 vaccine. Libraries were prepared by immunoSEQ multiplex PCR; TCRdb keeps only in-frame clonotypes and omits some of them. This sample has about 130,000 clones, with 85% to 90% found just once. This material consisted of peripheral blood, taken on day 0 of AZD1222 vaccination. The receptors stem from an adult in good health.

The chain is built from TRBV6-5 and TRBJ1-5; no reliable D call. The CDR3 sequence is 12 residues long. V was trimmed by 9 bases and J by 1 base, leaving 7 bases between them. In germline, CDR1 is MNHEY, CDR2 SVGAGI. CDR3 sequence: CASRDSNQPQHF. The CDR3 DNA follows: TGTGCCAGTAGAGACAGCAATCAGCCCCAGCATTTT.

About this clone itself: Mismatch with germline at one junction end may stem from a read error. V usage is TRBV9 and J usage is TRBJ1-5, with unresolved D. The CDR3 loop spans 14 amino acids. In germline, CDR1 is SGDLS, CDR2 YYNGEE. Here the CDR3 reads CASSATLNRAPLFF. Written as DNA, the CDR3 is TGTGCCAGCAGCGCAACCCTTAATCGTGCCCCGTTGTTTTTT.

A few counts support this clone. The chain combines TRBV19 with TRBJ1-3, with D unresolved. V was cut by 10 bases and J by 0 bases, with 16 bases left in between. CDR1 LNHDA and CDR2 SQIVND come from the germline V gene (reference sequence). There are 15 residues in the CDR3. CDR3 sequence (DNA): TGTGCCACACGGGTCGCCGGCCACTCTGGAAACACCATATATTTT. Translation gives CATRVAGHSGNTIYF.

The chain recombines TRBV9 with TRBJ2-3; either TRBD1 or TRBD2 may fit D (5 bases each). CDR3 size: 16 residues. V was clipped by 0 bases and J by 1 base, with 12 bases between them. The V gene's germline CDR1 is SGDLS and CDR2 YYNGEE. CDR3 in amino acids: CASSVVARGGTDTQYF. As DNA, the CDR3 is TGTGCCAGCAGCGTAGTAGCCCGGGGCGGCACAGATACGCAGTATTTT.

The table lists this clone with many counts. The chain employs TRBV7-9 and TRBJ2-7; unclear D gene. CDR1 and CDR2 from the germline V gene are SEHNR and FQNEAQ (reference sequence). V lost 5 bases and J 7 bases, leaving 12 bases between the germline ends. CDR3 length: 12 amino acids. The CDR3 nucleotides read TGTGCCAGCAGCCCACCTCTAGGGGAGCAGTACTTC. It codes for CASSPPLGEQYF.